These T cell receptor beta chains were read from a single sample in a study of T cell repertoires in ileal Crohn's disease. TCRdb's table, derived via immunoSEQ multiplex PCR, lists solely in-frame clones and lacks some. The sample shows 5,000 to 6,500 clones, about 85% of them seen only once. The sample consisted of ileal tissue. All receptors come from an adult with Crohn's disease. Each CDR3 is given with its conserved first and last residue. A D gene is named only where the DNA matches it firmly. Some rows have no size entry. The others give once, few or many, or a class for an expanded clone.

TRBV5-6	.	TRBJ2-7	.	CASSLGLGQYYEQYF	TGTGCCAGCAGCTTGGGGCTTGGACAGTACTACGAGCAGTACTTC
TRBV30	.	TRBJ2-7	.	CAWSNQGEQYF	TGTGCCTGGAGTAACCAGGGCGAGCAGTACTTC
TRBV5-6	.	TRBJ1-1	.	CASSLMASGAFF	TGTGCCAGCAGCTTAATGGCGTCGGGAGCTTTCTTT
TRBV6-5	.	TRBJ2-1	.	CASSYGVTPGGEQFF	TGTGCCAGCAGTTACGGGGTGACTCCCGGAGGTGAGCAGTTCTTC
TRBV5-1	.	TRBJ1-1	.	CASSFRGPDDTEAFF	TGCGCCAGCAGCTTTAGAGGGCCCGACGACACTGAAGCTTTCTTT
TRBV7-6	TRBD2	TRBJ2-7	.	CASSLDSGGGRYEQYF	TGTGCCAGCAGCTTAGACTCTGGCGGGGGGCGGTACGAGCAGTACTTC
TRBV6-4	TRBD1	TRBJ2-2	.	CASSETGTGIGELFF	TGTGCCAGCAGTGAGACCGGGACAGGGATCGGGGAGCTGTTTTTT
TRBV7-6	TRBD1	TRBJ2-7	.	CASSLKGQGAYEQYF	TGTGCCAGCAGCTTAAAGGGCCAGGGGGCCTACGAGCAGTACTTC
TRBV15	.	TRBJ1-4	.	CATSRGGQGRANEKLFF	TGTGCCACCAGCAGAGGGGGGCAGGGCAGGGCTAATGAAAAACTGTTTTTT
TRBV4-1	.	TRBJ1-2	once	CASSQREQGVSYGYTF	TGCGCCAGCAGCCAAAGGGAACAGGGAGTTAGCTATGGCTACACCTTC
TRBV7-9	.	TRBJ2-5	few	CASSFGQQETQYF	TGTGCCAGCAGCTTTGGACAGCAAGAGACCCAGTACTTC
TRBV5-3	TRBD1	TRBJ2-3	.	CARSMSDRGASTDTQYF	TGTGCCAGAAGCATGAGCGACAGGGGCGCTAGCACAGATACGCAGTATTTT
TRBV5-1	.	TRBJ1-1	.	CASSLENFEGTEAFF	TGCGCCAGCAGCTTGGAGAATTTCGAGGGAACTGAAGCTTTCTTT
TRBV6-4	.	TRBJ2-1	.	CASSPGLDYNEQFF	TGTGCCAGCAGTCCCGGACTGGACTACAATGAGCAGTTCTTC
TRBV6-4	.	TRBJ2-2	.	CASSDSDTGELFF	TGTGCCAGCAGTGACTCCGACACCGGGGAGCTGTTTTTT
TRBV19	.	TRBJ1-2	.	CASSAVQINYGYTF	TGTGCCAGTAGTGCTGTACAGATTAACTATGGCTACACCTTC
TRBV5-1	.	TRBJ1-1	few	CASSLAGGNTEAFF	TGCGCCAGCAGCTTGGCCGGCGGGAACACTGAAGCTTTCTTT
TRBV5-6	.	TRBJ1-6	few	CASSIIGASYNSPLHF	TGTGCCAGCAGCATCATAGGGGCCTCCTATAATTCACCCCTCCACTTT
TRBV19	TRBD2	TRBJ2-3	.	CASKKTSGGALGSDTQYF	TGTGCCAGTAAGAAAACTAGCGGGGGGGCCCTAGGGTCAGATACGCAGTATTTT
TRBV29-1	.	TRBJ1-1	.	CSVGNRGNTEAFF	TGCAGCGTGGGGAATAGGGGGAACACTGAAGCTTTCTTT
TRBV30	.	TRBJ2-2	.	CAWTLDWNTGELFF	TGTGCCTGGACCTTGGACTGGAACACCGGGGAGCTGTTTTTT
TRBV7-8	.	TRBJ2-7	.	CASSIHYEQYF	TGTGCCAGCAGCATACACTACGAGCAGTACTTC
TRBV6-4	TRBD1	TRBJ2-1	.	CASSATPGQGTNEQFF	TGTGCCAGCTCGGCTACTCCGGGACAGGGCACCAATGAGCAGTTCTTC
TRBV7-6	.	TRBJ2-7	.	CASSANDQGSYEQYF	TGTGCCAGCAGCGCCAACGATCAGGGCTCCTACGAGCAGTACTTC
TRBV2	.	TRBJ1-1	.	CASSGGGGGTEAFF	TGTGCCAGCAGTGGGGGAGGGGGAGGCACTGAAGCTTTCTTT
TRBV27	.	TRBJ2-1	.	CASSLLQGSRNEQFF	TGTGCCAGCAGTTTACTGCAGGGATCAAGGAATGAGCAGTTCTTC
TRBV5-6	TRBD1	TRBJ1-1	.	CASSSGQGALNTEAFF	TGTGCCAGCAGCTCGGGACAGGGGGCTTTGAACACTGAAGCTTTCTTT
TRBV6-1	TRBD1	TRBJ1-1	.	CASSEDDRVYTEAFF	TGTGCCAGCAGTGAAGACGACAGGGTGTACACTGAAGCTTTCTTT
TRBV6-5	.	TRBJ2-2	.	CASGSTGELFF	TGTGCCAGCGGGAGCACCGGGGAGCTGTTTTTT
TRBV6-5	.	TRBJ1-1	.	CASSLFTSRGEAFF	TGTGCCAGCAGCCTATTTACGTCCAGGGGTGAAGCTTTCTTT
TRBV7-2	.	TRBJ2-1	.	CASSLQGTEQFF	TGTGCCAGCAGCTTACAGGGTACTGAGCAGTTCTTC
TRBV16	.	TRBJ2-3	.	CASSQSTPTDTQYF	TGTGCCAGCAGCCAATCGACACCCACAGATACGCAGTATTTT
TRBV30	.	TRBJ2-3	.	CAWGRGLSTDTQYF	TGTGCCTGGGGGCGGGGGCTTAGCACAGATACGCAGTATTTT
TRBV11-2	.	TRBJ1-2	.	CASSLVMGGWYGYTF	TGTGCCAGCAGCTTAGTGATGGGAGGTTGGTACGGCTACACCTTC
TRBV7-9	TRBD1	TRBJ2-7	.	CASSFTGTGAAYEQYF	TGTGCCAGCAGCTTCACCGGGACAGGGGCCGCCTACGAGCAGTACTTC
TRBV6-1	.	TRBJ1-5	.	CASSGGGEAQPQHF	TGTGCCAGCAGTGGAGGGGGGGAGGCTCAGCCCCAGCATTTT
TRBV6-1	.	TRBJ2-7	.	CASSDGLREQYF	TGTGCCAGCAGTGATGGGCTCCGCGAGCAGTACTTC
TRBV30	.	TRBJ1-2	.	CAWSVGDWTVNYGYTF	TGTGCCTGGAGTGTAGGGGACTGGACCGTTAACTATGGCTACACCTTC
TRBV14	.	TRBJ1-1	.	CASSQARETEAFF	TGTGCCAGCAGCCAAGCCAGGGAAACTGAAGCTTTCTTT
TRBV4-2	.	TRBJ2-7	few	CASSHPGSYEQYF	TGTGCCAGCAGCCACCCGGGATCCTACGAGCAGTACTTC
TRBV2	.	TRBJ2-3	.	CASDGQTFTDTQYF	TGTGCCAGCGACGGACAGACCTTCACAGATACGCAGTATTTT
TRBV10-3	TRBD1	TRBJ2-5	.	CAINPGQGALETQYF	TGTGCCATCAACCCTGGACAGGGGGCTTTGGAGACCCAGTACTTC
TRBV28	TRBD1	TRBJ1-2	.	CASSTGAYGYTF	TGTGCCAGCAGTACAGGGGCCTATGGCTACACCTTC
TRBV6-6	.	TRBJ1-2	.	CASNDATVNYGYTF	TGTGCCAGCAACGATGCAACTGTTAACTATGGCTACACCTTC
TRBV10-3	TRBD2	TRBJ2-2	.	CAISYWTSGGANTGELFF	TGTGCCATCAGTTATTGGACTAGCGGGGGCGCGAACACCGGGGAGCTGTTTTTT